Each of the 5 T cell receptor beta chains below was sequenced from the same sample in a study of blood T cell repertoires in COVID-19. TCRdb's table, derived via immunoSEQ multiplex PCR, lists solely in-frame clones and lacks some. Here the sample spans roughly 39,000 clones, around 87% being singletons. The sequenced sample consisted of peripheral blood. These receptors were obtained from a man aged 45-60 years in a cohort sampled during active COVID-19.

The chain couples TRBV18 to TRBJ1-1; a weak D match, TRBD1 (6 bases). The CDR3 consists of 15 residues. Trimming pared 3 bases from V and 4 bases from J, leaving 15 bases between. CDR1 is KGHSH and CDR2 is LQKENI in the germline V gene. The CDR3 DNA reads TGTGCCAGCTCACCCGTTTCAGGGGCGCCCACTGAAGCTTTCTTT. This gives the protein CASSPVSGAPTEAFF.

The chain couples TRBV24-1 to TRBJ2-2, with D tentatively TRBD1 (6 bases). The V end was cut by 3 bases, the J end by 0 bases, with 7 bases between. This CDR3 spans 15 amino acids. In germline, CDR1 is KGHDR, CDR2 SFDVKD. The CDR3 DNA is TGTGCCACCAGTGATCGGACAGCGAACACCGGGGAGCTGTTTTTT. Protein: CATSDRTANTGELFF.

V and J are TRBV25-1 and TRBJ2-5; D is possibly TRBD2 (6 bases). The germline V and J ends were trimmed by 4 bases and 2 bases, with 14 bases remaining between them. The CDR3 consists of 15 residues. In germline, CDR1 is MGHDK, CDR2 SYGVNS. CDR3 loop: CASSARDRRQETQYF. The CDR3 nucleotides read TGTGCCAGCAGTGCGCGGGACCGACGACAAGAGACCCAGTACTTC. The full variable domain, rest sourced from reference TRBV25-1 and TRBJ2-5, is EADIYQTPRYLVIGTGKKITLECSQTMGHDKMYWYQQDPGMELHLIHYSYGVNSTEKGDLSSESTVSRIRTEHFPLTLESARPSHTSQYLCASSARDRRQETQYFGPGTRLLVL.

This clone was seen a single time. V usage is TRBV7-2 and J usage is TRBJ1-3, with D perhaps matching TRBD1 (5 bases). CDR3 length equals 14 residues. The V end was cut by 1 base, the J end by 8 bases, with 12 bases between. The germline V gene has CDR1 SGHTA and CDR2 FQGNSA. The CDR3 loop is CASSLESGMYTIYF. DNA for the CDR3: TGTGCCAGCAGCTTAGAATCAGGGATGTACACCATATATTTT.

The chain links TRBV9 to TRBJ2-3; 15 positions agree with TRBD2. Germline-derived CDR1 and CDR2 are SGDLS and YYNGEE. CDR3 length: 19 residues. J was trimmed by 2 bases and V by 2 bases; bases with no gene match: 9. The CDR3 coding sequence is TGTGCCAGCAGCGTTGGGACTAGCGGGGGGCACTATCTCACAGATACGCAGTATTTT. This gives the protein CASSVGTSGGHYLTDTQYF. Based on the CDR3 plus reference TRBV9 and TRBJ2-3, the full variable domain is DSGVTQTPKHLITATGQRVTLRCSPRSGDLSVYWYQQSLDQGLQFLIQYYNGEERAKGNILERFSAQQFPDLHSELNLSSLELGDSALYFCASSVGTSGGHYLTDTQYFGPGTRLTVL.